This T cell receptor beta chain was captured by sequencing in a study of blood T cell repertoires in COVID-19. Sequencing used immunoSEQ multiplex PCR; TCRdb keeps in-frame clones, though not all of them. The sample lists tens of thousands of clones, about 80% occurring once. Deletions cut 1 base from V and 3 bases from J, with 13 bases between. The germline V gene has CDR1 MNHNS and CDR2 SASEGT. This CDR3 spans 15 amino acids. Material: peripheral blood. This TCR derives from a human donor in a cohort sampled during active COVID-19. The chain combines TRBV6-1 with TRBJ2-7, with D maybe TRBD1 (7 bases). CDR3 bases: TGTGCCAGCAGTGAAGGGGGGGCAGGGGGCTACGAGCAGTACTTC. Translated: CASSEGGAGGYEQYF.